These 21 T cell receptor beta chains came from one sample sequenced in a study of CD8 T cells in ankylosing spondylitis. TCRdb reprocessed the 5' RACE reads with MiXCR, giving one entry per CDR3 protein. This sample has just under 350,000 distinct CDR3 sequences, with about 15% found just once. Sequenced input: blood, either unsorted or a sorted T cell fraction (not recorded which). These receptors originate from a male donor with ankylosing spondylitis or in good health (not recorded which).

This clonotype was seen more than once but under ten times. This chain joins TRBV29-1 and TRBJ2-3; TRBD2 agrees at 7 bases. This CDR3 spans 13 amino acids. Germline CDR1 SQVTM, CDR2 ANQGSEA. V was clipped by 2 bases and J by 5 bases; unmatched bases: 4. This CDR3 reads CSVEWEGRDTQYF. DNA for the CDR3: TGCAGCGTTGAATGGGAGGGAAGAGATACGCAGTATTTT.

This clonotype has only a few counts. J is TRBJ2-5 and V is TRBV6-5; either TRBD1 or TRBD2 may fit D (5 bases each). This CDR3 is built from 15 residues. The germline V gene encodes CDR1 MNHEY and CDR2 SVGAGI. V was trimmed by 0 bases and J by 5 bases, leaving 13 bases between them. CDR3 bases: TGTGCCAGCAGTTACTCGGGACCCAAGATGGAGACCCAGTACTTC. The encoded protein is CASSYSGPKMETQYF.

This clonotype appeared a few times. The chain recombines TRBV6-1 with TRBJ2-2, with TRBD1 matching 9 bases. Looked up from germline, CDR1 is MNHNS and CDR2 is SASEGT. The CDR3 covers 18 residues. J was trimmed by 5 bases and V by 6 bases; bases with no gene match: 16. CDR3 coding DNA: TGTGCCAGCAGGCCCTTTACCGGGACAGGGAGAATGACCGGGGAGCTGTTTTTT. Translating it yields CASRPFTGTGRMTGELFF.

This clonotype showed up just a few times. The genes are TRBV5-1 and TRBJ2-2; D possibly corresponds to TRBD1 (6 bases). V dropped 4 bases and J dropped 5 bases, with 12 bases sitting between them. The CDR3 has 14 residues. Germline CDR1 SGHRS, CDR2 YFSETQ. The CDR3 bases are TGCGCCAGCAGCCCATTAACAGGGACCGGGGAGCTGTTTTTT. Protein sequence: CASSPLTGTGELFF.

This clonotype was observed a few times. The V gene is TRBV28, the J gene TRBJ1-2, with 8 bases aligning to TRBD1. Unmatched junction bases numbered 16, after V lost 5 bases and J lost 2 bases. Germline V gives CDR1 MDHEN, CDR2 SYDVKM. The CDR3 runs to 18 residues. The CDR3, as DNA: TGTGCCAGCAGTCCTCAGGGCAGGGGGCAGGGAAGGAACTATGGCTACACCTTC. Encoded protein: CASSPQGRGQGRNYGYTF.

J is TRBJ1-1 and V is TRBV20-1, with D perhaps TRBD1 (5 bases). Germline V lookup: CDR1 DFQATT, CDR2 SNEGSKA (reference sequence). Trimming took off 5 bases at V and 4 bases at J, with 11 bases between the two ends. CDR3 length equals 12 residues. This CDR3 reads CSAFTGLTEAFF. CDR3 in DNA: TGCAGTGCTTTTACAGGCCTCACTGAAGCTTTCTTT.

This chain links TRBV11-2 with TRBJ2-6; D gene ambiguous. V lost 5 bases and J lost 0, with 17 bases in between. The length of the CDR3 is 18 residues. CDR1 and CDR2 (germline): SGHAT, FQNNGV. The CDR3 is CASSPRVVGNSGANVLTF. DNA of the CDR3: TGTGCCAGCAGCCCCCGGGTGGTAGGGAACTCTGGGGCCAACGTCCTGACTTTC.

CDR3 residues: CASSLGTAFYEQYF. For the CDR3, the DNA is TGTGCCAGCAGCCTCGGGACAGCTTTCTACGAGCAGTACTTC. J is TRBJ2-7 and V is TRBV3-1; 7 bases align to TRBD1. The CDR3 consists of 14 residues. Germline-derived CDR1 and CDR2 are LGHDT and YNNKEL (reference sequence). Trimming at V came to 4 bases and at J to 3 bases, leaving 6 bases not matched to a gene.

CDR3 DNA: TGCGCCAGCAGCTTGGAGGTCGGGAGGAACACCGGGGAGCTGTTTTTT. Protein product: CASSLEVGRNTGELFF. This chain connects TRBV5-1 to TRBJ2-2; a weak D match, TRBD2 (6 bases). CDR1 is SGHRS and CDR2 is YFSETQ in the germline V gene. CDR3 length: 16 amino acids. V was clipped by 0 bases and J by 1 base, with 10 bases between them.

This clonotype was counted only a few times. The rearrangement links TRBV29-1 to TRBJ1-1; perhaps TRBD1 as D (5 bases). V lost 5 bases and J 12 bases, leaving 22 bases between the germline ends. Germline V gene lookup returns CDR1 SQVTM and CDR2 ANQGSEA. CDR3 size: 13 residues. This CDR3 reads CSVSPRDGAPSFF. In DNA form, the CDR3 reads TGCAGCGTTTCCCCCCGGGACGGAGCTCCTTCTTTCTTT.

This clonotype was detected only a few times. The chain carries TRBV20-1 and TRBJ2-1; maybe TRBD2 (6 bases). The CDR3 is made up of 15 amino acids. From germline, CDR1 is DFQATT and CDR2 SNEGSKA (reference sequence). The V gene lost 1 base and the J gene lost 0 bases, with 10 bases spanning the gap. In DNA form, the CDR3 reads TGCAGTGCTAGAGTCCCCGGGAGCTCCTACAATGAGCAGTTCTTC. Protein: CSARVPGSSYNEQFF.

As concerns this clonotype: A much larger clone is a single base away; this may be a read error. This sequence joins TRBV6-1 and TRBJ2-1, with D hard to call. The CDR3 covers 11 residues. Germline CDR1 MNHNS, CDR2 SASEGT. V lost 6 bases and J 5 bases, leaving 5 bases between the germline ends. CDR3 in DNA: TGTGCCAGCAGGGAGCACAATGAGCAGTTCTTC. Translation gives CASREHNEQFF.

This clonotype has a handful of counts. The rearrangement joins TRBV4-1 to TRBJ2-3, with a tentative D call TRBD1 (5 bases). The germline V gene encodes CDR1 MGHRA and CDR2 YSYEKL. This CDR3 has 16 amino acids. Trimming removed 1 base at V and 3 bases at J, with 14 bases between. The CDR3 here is CASSQVAGRKTDTQYF. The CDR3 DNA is TGCGCCAGCAGCCAAGTAGCAGGGCGAAAAACAGATACGCAGTATTTT.

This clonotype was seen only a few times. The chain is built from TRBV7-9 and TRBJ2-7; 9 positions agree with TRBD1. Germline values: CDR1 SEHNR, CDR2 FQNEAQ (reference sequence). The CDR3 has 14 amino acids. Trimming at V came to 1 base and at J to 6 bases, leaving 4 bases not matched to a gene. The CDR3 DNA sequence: TGTGCCAGCAGCTTAGGGGGGACAGGGCTCGAGCAGTACTTC. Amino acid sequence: CASSLGGTGLEQYF.

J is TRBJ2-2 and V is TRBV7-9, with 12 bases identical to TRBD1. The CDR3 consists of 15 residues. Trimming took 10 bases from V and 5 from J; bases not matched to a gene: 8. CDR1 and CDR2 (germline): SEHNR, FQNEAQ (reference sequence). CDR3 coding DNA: TGTGCCACCGTAAAGGGACAGGGGGCAACCGGGGAGCTGTTTTTT. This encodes CATVKGQGATGELFF.

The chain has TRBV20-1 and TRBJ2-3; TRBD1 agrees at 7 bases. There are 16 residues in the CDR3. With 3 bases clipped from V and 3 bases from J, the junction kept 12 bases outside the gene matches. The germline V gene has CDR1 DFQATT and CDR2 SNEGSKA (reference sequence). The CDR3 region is CSARRGGRTGTDTQYF. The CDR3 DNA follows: TGCAGTGCTAGGCGAGGAGGACGGACAGGAACAGATACGCAGTATTTT.

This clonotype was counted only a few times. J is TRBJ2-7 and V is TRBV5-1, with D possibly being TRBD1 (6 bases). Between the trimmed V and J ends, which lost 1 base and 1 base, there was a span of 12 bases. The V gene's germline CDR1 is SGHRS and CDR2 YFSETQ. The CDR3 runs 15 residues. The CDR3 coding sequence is TGCGCCAGCAGCTTGTTGACAGGTGTATCCTACGAGCAGTACTTC. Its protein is CASSLLTGVSYEQYF.

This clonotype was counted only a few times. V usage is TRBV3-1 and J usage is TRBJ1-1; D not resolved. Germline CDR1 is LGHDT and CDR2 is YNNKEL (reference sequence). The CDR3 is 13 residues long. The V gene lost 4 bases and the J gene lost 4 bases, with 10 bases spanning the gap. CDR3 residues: CASSPSSSTEAFF. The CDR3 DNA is TGTGCCAGCAGCCCATCGAGTTCCACTGAAGCTTTCTTT.

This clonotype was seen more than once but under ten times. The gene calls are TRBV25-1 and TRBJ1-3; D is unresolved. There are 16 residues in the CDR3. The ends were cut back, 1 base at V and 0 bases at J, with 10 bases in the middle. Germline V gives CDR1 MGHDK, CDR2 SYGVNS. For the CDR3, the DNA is TGTGCCAGCAGTGAATCAGGCGTCTACTCTGGAAACACCATATATTTT. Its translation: CASSESGVYSGNTIYF.

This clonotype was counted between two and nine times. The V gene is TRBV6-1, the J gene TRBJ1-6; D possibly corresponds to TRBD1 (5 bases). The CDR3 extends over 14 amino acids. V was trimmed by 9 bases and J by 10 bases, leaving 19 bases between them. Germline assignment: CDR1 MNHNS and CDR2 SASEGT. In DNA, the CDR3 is TGTGCCAGTTCAAGGGAGGGAGGGGAATCACCCCTCCACTTT. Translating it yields CASSREGGESPLHF.

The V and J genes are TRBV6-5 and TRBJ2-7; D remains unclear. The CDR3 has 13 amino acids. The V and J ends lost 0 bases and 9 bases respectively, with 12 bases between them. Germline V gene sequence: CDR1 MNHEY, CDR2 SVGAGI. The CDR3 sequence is CASSYSGGLGQYF. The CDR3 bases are TGTGCCAGCAGTTACTCCGGCGGTCTAGGGCAGTACTTC.